The T cell receptor (beta chain) under discussion was sequenced for a study of identical twins. The V gene end was trimmed by 6 bases and the J gene end by 7 bases; junction bases not matched to a gene: 7. The CDR3 has 14 residues. CDR1 is MNHEY and CDR2 is SMNVEV in the germline V gene (reference sequence). TCRdb re-called the 5' RACE reads through MiXCR, storing one row per CDR3 protein. There are around 220,000 distinct CDR3 sequences in the sample; over 12% occur only once, and approximately 10% lies in the top ten. This sequence joins TRBV27 and TRBJ2-5; the match to TRBD1 covers 11 bases. Source material: memory (CD45RO+) T cells sorted from blood. The sequence derives from a woman under 30 in good health. The CDR3 reads CASRDRGRVATQYF. The CDR3 DNA is TGTGCCAGCAGGGACAGGGGGCGAGTCGCGACCCAGTACTTC.